Presented here are 10 T cell receptor beta chains from one specimen sequenced in a study of blood T cell repertoires in COVID-19. Profiling relied on immunoSEQ multiplex PCR, and the TCRdb table lists in-frame clones only, not all of them. The sample comprises about 260,000 clones, around 87% of which are singletons, and over 2% rests with the top ten. Source material: PBMCs or T cells enriched from blood (not recorded which). These receptors all stem from a woman younger than 30 who had recovered from COVID-19.

This chain's CDR3 is CASSTSSGGVDEQFF. Written as DNA, the CDR3 is TGCGCCAGCAGCACATCTAGCGGGGGGGTCGATGAGCAGTTCTTC. The J gene is TRBJ2-1, the V gene TRBV5-1; 12 nucleotides agree with TRBD2. CDR1 is SGHRS and CDR2 is YFSETQ in the germline V gene. CDR3 length: 15 residues. J lost 8 bases, V lost 4 bases, and 7 bases had no gene match.

This clone was seen once. This rearrangement joins TRBV27 to TRBJ2-5, with 9 bases that match TRBD1. In germline, CDR1 is MNHEY, CDR2 SMNVEV (reference sequence). This CDR3 has 15 amino acids. Trimming removed 6 bases from V and 4 bases from J; junction bases left unmatched: 9. The CDR3 region is CASRPGTGRLETQYF. CDR3 bases: TGTGCCAGCAGGCCCGGGACAGGGAGGCTAGAGACCCAGTACTTC.

The gene calls are TRBV9 and TRBJ2-5; 9 bases line up with TRBD2. Germline CDR1 SGDLS, CDR2 YYNGEE. The trim removed 0 bases at V and 2 bases at J, leaving 5 bases unmatched. The CDR3 is 16 residues long. The CDR3 loop reads CASSVGEAGGQETQYF. The CDR3 DNA follows: TGTGCCAGCAGCGTAGGTGAAGCGGGGGGTCAAGAGACCCAGTACTTC.

The rearrangement joins TRBV28 to TRBJ1-5; tentative D call: TRBD1 (5 bases). The CDR3 length is 13 residues. Trimming cost V 7 bases and J 1 base, with 8 bases left between them. CDR1 and CDR2 from the germline V gene are MDHEN and SYDVKM. CDR3 nucleotides: TGTGCCAGCATCCGGGGGAGCAATCAGCCCCAGCATTTT. Translating gives CASIRGSNQPQHF.

The chain employs TRBV20-1 and TRBJ1-2; no firm D call. Trimming pared 8 bases from V and 8 bases from J, leaving 15 bases between. The germline CDR1 and CDR2 sequences are DFQATT and SNEGSKA (reference sequence). The CDR3 has 11 amino acids. CDR3 sequence reads: CSPGGPEGYTF. The CDR3 coding sequence is TGCAGTCCAGGAGGGCCCGAGGGCTACACCTTC.

This sequence joins TRBV6-5 and TRBJ1-6; 8 bases are shared with TRBD1. Per germline, CDR1 MNHEY and CDR2 SVGAGI. The V and J ends lost 5 bases and 3 bases, in that order; junction bases with no gene match: 3. The CDR3 loop spans 15 amino acids. The CDR3 sequence is CASSRGQDYNSPLHF. The CDR3 bases are TGTGCCAGCAGTAGGGGACAGGACTATAATTCACCCCTCCACTTT.

The chain couples TRBV18 to TRBJ2-1; 9 bases match TRBD2. The CDR3 is 15 residues long. The germline CDR1 and CDR2 sequences are KGHSH and LQKENI. The V and J ends lost 3 bases and 3 bases, in that order; junction bases with no gene match: 3. This CDR3 reads CASSPPAGGYNEQFF. The CDR3 nucleotides are TGTGCCAGCTCACCCCCAGCGGGGGGCTACAATGAGCAGTTCTTC.

This rearrangement joins TRBV2 to TRBJ1-4, with TRBD1 identical over 8 bases. The CDR3 is 19 residues long. The V gene end was trimmed by 2 bases and the J gene end by 5 bases; junction bases not matched to a gene: 16. CDR1 is SNHLY, CDR2 FYNNEI, per germline. The CDR3 DNA reads TGTGCCAGCAGTGAAAAGGGGGCAGGGGGCATTGTGGGGAATGAAAAACTGTTTTTT. Protein sequence: CASSEKGAGGIVGNEKLFF.

This chain connects TRBV9 to TRBJ1-6, with TRBD1 as a possible D gene (5 bases). The CDR3 totals 14 residues. Per the germline V gene, CDR1 is SGDLS and CDR2 is YYNGEE. The germline V and J ends were trimmed by 0 bases and 10 bases, with 11 bases remaining between them. For the CDR3, the DNA is TGTGCCAGCAGCGTAGGGGGCGCCGGGTCACCCCTCCACTTT. This sequence encodes CASSVGGAGSPLHF.

The DNA of the CDR3 is TGCGCCAGCAGAGGACCTCATACAGGGGGCGCGTCAACTAATGAAAAACTGTTTTTT. Protein sequence: CASRGPHTGGASTNEKLFF. The chain is built from TRBV5-1 and TRBJ1-4; TRBD1 aligns across 9 bases. Germline V gives CDR1 SGHRS, CDR2 YFSETQ. The length of the CDR3 is 19 residues. J lost 0 bases, V lost 5 bases, and 14 bases had no gene match.